The 31 T cell receptor beta chains given below trace back to one sample, sequenced in a study of identical twins (dated by TCRdb to 2016 to 2018). Library preparation was by 5' RACE. TCRdb records Illumina HiSeq 2000 as the sequencer. The public reads were reprocessed in TCRdb via fastp at Q25 and MiXCR, keeping in-frame beta chains. Here each entry gathers all rows of one CDR3 protein and keeps the most common genes and DNA. Across this sample there are 150,000 or so distinct CDR3 sequences, with approximately 4% seen only once. Together, the top ten hold around 8.1% of the sample. The specimen sequenced was memory T cells sorted from blood. The cell subset or site label for this specimen denotes: CD45RO+ enriched T cells. The receptors come from a man aged 18 to 30 in good health.

This clonotype was seen at least ten times. The rearrangement joins TRBV20-1 to TRBJ2-5; TRBD2 aligns across 8 bases. The ends lost 3 bases at V and 2 bases at J; junction bases unmatched: 5. Germline CDR1 is DFQATT and CDR2 is SNEGSKA (reference sequence). CDR3 size: 14 residues. CDR3 nucleotides: TGCAGTGCTAGGACTAGCGCATTACAAGAGACCCAGTACTTC. Translation: CSARTSALQETQYF.

This clonotype appeared many times. This rearrangement joins TRBV28 to TRBJ1-3, with 8 bases fitting TRBD1. V lost 6 bases to trimming and J lost 2 bases; unmatched junction nucleotides: 6. Per the germline V gene, CDR1 is MDHEN and CDR2 is SYDVKM. The CDR3 is 15 residues long. The chain's CDR3 is CASRRQGMTGNTIYF. The DNA for the CDR3 is TGTGCCAGCAGACGACAGGGGATGACTGGAAACACCATATATTTT.

This clonotype was detected ten times or more. The V gene is TRBV12-3 or TRBV12-4, the J gene TRBJ2-3, with 8 nucleotides matching TRBD2. The CDR3 runs 16 residues. Germline trimming cut 3 bases from V and 0 bases from J; bases unmatched to any gene: 5. The CDR3 protein is CASSFNGRASTDTQYF. The CDR3 DNA follows: TGTGCCAGCAGTTTTAACGGGAGGGCTAGCACAGATACGCAGTATTTT.

This clonotype was detected ten times or more. The J gene is TRBJ2-1, the V gene TRBV24-1, with 11 bases aligning to TRBD1. Germline V gene sequence: CDR1 KGHDR, CDR2 SFDVKD. The CDR3 runs to 16 residues. The V segment lost 3 bases and the J segment 6 bases; nucleotides outside the gene matches: 6. The CDR3 nucleotides are TGTGCCACCAGTGATATGGACAGGGGGCCATCCAATGAGCAGTTCTTC. As protein: CATSDMDRGPSNEQFF.

To note about this clonotype: A read error may explain this, as a much larger clone is one base away. This chain joins TRBV7-2 and TRBJ2-4, with D unclear. The germline V gene encodes CDR1 SGHTA and CDR2 FQGNSA. The CDR3 contains 14 residues. The V end lost 0 bases, the J end lost 3 bases, and 6 bases lay between the germline ends. The CDR3 bases are TGTGCCAGCAGCTTAGCGAGAAACAAAAACATTCAGTACTTC. Its protein is CASSLARNKNIQYF.

This clonotype has at least ten counts. The rearrangement joins TRBV5-6 to TRBJ2-3; 8 bases map to TRBD1. Germline V gives CDR1 SGHDT, CDR2 YYEEEE. CDR3 length: 15 amino acids. V shed 4 bases, J shed 4 bases, and the junction held 8 bases outside the gene matches. CDR3 in DNA: TGTGCCAGCAGCGTCGGACAGGGCCGCGCAGATACGCAGTATTTT. It encodes CASSVGQGRADTQYF.

This clonotype was counted ten times or more. The chain employs TRBV12-3 or TRBV12-4 and TRBJ2-5; perhaps TRBD2 as D (5 bases). CDR3 length: 13 residues. The V end was cut by 3 bases, the J end by 2 bases, with 7 bases between. DNA for the CDR3: TGTGCCAGCAGTTTTGGCGGGCAAGAGACCCAGTACTTC. Protein product: CASSFGGQETQYF.

The table lists this clonotype with many counts. The chain recombines TRBV5-1 with TRBJ2-1, with a possible D match to TRBD2 (5 bases). The V end was cut by 0 bases, the J end by 6 bases, with 10 bases between. Germline loops: CDR1 SGHRS, CDR2 YFSETQ. This CDR3 region has 14 residues. CDR3 nucleotide sequence: TGCGCCAGCAGCTTGGAACTAGGCTCCAATGAGCAGTTCTTC. Translated, it gives CASSLELGSNEQFF.

This clonotype was recorded many times. The chain uses TRBV7-7 and TRBJ2-2, with D hard to call. CDR3 size: 14 residues. The V gene lost 8 bases and the J gene lost 2 bases, with 12 bases spanning the gap. In germline, CDR1 is SSHAT, CDR2 FNYEAQ (reference sequence). The CDR3 loop reads CASRPGSNTGELFF. DNA for the CDR3: TGTGCCAGCCGGCCCGGGTCTAACACCGGGGAGCTGTTTTTT.

The sample holds many counts of this clonotype. This chain connects TRBV7-9 to TRBJ1-2; D is undetermined. Germline CDR1 is SEHNR and CDR2 is FQNEAQ (reference sequence). The CDR3 is 16 amino acids. V was shortened by 5 bases and J by 0 bases, with 16 bases between the two germline ends. This CDR3 is CASSRTGPESNYGYTF. CDR3 nucleotides: TGTGCCAGCAGCCGGACTGGACCGGAATCTAACTATGGCTACACCTTC.

This clonotype appeared many times. The V and J genes are TRBV10-3 and TRBJ1-5; D uncertain. CDR3 length equals 14 residues. V dropped 10 bases and J dropped 0 bases, with 13 bases sitting between them. Germline lookup yields CDR1 ENHRY and CDR2 SYGVKD. CDR3: CATFETYSNQPQHF. CDR3 nucleotides: TGTGCCACGTTCGAGACTTATAGCAATCAGCCCCAGCATTTT.

This clonotype came up many times. The chain employs TRBV3-1 and TRBJ2-3; 8 bases align to TRBD1. The germline V gene has CDR1 LGHDT and CDR2 YNNKEL (reference sequence). Trimming removed 0 bases from V and 3 bases from J; junction bases left unmatched: 8. The CDR3 contains 17 residues. The DNA for the CDR3 is TGTGCCAGCAGCCAAGATTCGGACAGGGTTTGGACAGATACGCAGTATTTT. Residues: CASSQDSDRVWTDTQYF.

At least ten counts were recorded for this clonotype. This chain links TRBV6-2 or TRBV6-3 with TRBJ1-1; 8 bases agree with TRBD1. Germline V lookup: CDR1 MNHEY, CDR2 SVGEGT. Germline trimming cut 5 bases from V and 4 bases from J; bases unmatched to any gene: 12. The CDR3 contains 16 residues. In DNA, the CDR3 is TGTGCCAGCAGTACCCTGGACAGGGTATTTCGCACTGAAGCTTTCTTT. Amino acids: CASSTLDRVFRTEAFF.

There are many counts of this clonotype. The rearrangement joins TRBV10-3 to TRBJ2-2; D uncertain. With 8 bases removed from V and 7 bases from J, the gap between germline ends came to 8 bases. This CDR3 comprises 11 residues. From germline, CDR1 is ENHRY and CDR2 SYGVKD. This CDR3 is CAISDGGELFF. The CDR3 DNA is TGTGCCATCTCGGACGGCGGGGAGCTGTTTTTT.

V and J are TRBV28 and TRBJ2-7, with 9 bases fitting TRBD2. The CDR3 is made up of 14 amino acids. Germline trimming cut 2 bases from V and 5 bases from J; bases unmatched to any gene: 4. Germline lookup yields CDR1 MDHEN and CDR2 SYDVKM. CDR3 loop: CASSLGGRVHEQYV. In DNA form, the CDR3 reads TGTGCCAGCAGTTTAGGCGGGAGGGTCCACGAGCAGTACGTC.

About this clonotype: This could be a read error, since a much larger clone is one nucleotide away. The CDR3 ends on some other residue instead of the conserved phenylalanine or tryptophan, so this is likely a read error. This chain connects TRBV29-1 to TRBJ1-1, with D perhaps TRBD1 (5 bases). The V and J ends lost 5 bases and 1 base respectively, with 11 bases between them. CDR3 length equals 13 residues. Germline assignment: CDR1 SQVTM and CDR2 ANQGSEA. The CDR3 spells CSVYRGENTEAFS. DNA of the CDR3: TGCAGCGTTTATAGGGGAGAGAACACTGAAGCTTTCTCT.

This clonotype was seen at least ten times. The chain has TRBV5-1 and TRBJ2-1; the match to TRBD2 covers 7 bases. Germline V gene data show CDR1 as SGHRS and CDR2 as YFSETQ. V shed 7 bases, J shed 0 bases, and the junction held 7 bases outside the gene matches. The length of the CDR3 is 15 residues. CDR3 coding DNA: TGCGCCAGCGGAACGACTAGCCCCTCCTACAATGAGCAGTTCTTC. It is translated as CASGTTSPSYNEQFF.

This clonotype was seen many times. The chain is built from TRBV12-5 and TRBJ2-1; 10 nucleotides align to TRBD1. Germline CDR1 and CDR2: LGHNT and FRNRAP. V dropped 6 bases and J dropped 3; count of bases not matched to a gene: 5. The CDR3 contains 15 residues. The CDR3 nucleotides are TGTGCTAGTGGCCGGGACAGGGGAGGCTACAATGAGCAGTTCTTC. Translating gives CASGRDRGGYNEQFF.

This clonotype occurred many times. V and J are TRBV5-1 and TRBJ2-3; TRBD2 aligns across 7 bases. The CDR3 has 13 amino acids. Germline V gene sequence: CDR1 SGHRS, CDR2 YFSETQ. The V gene end was trimmed by 6 bases and the J gene end by 3 bases; junction bases not matched to a gene: 4. CDR3 sequence (DNA): TGCGCCAGCAAGACCGGGGGGACAGATACGCAGTATTTT. Its translation is CASKTGGTDTQYF.

This clonotype was observed at least ten times. V gene TRBV9 combines with J gene TRBJ1-1, with 7 bases identical to TRBD1. The junction had 9 bases not matched to a gene; V was cut back by 6 bases and J by 7 bases. Germline V gene data show CDR1 as SGDLS and CDR2 as YYNGEE. The CDR3 consists of 13 residues. As DNA, the CDR3 is TGTGCCAGCAATGTAGGGGACAGAGATGAAGCTTTCTTT. It encodes CASNVGDRDEAFF.

This clonotype was picked up many times. V is TRBV29-1 and J is TRBJ1-1; tentative D call: TRBD1 (5 bases). CDR3 length: 12 amino acids. V lost 5 bases and J lost 1, with 8 bases in between. Germline V gene lookup returns CDR1 SQVTM and CDR2 ANQGSEA. CDR3 protein: CSVTRGNTEAFF. CDR3 in DNA: TGCAGCGTTACGAGGGGGAACACTGAAGCTTTCTTT.

At least ten counts were recorded for this clonotype. The chain employs TRBV30 and TRBJ2-7, with TRBD2 matching 12 bases. CDR3 size: 14 residues. V dropped 3 bases and J dropped 9; count of bases not matched to a gene: 9. Germline CDR1 and CDR2: GTSNPN and SVGIG (reference sequence). DNA of the CDR3: TGTGCCTGGAGCCGGACTAGCGGGAAACAGAGGCAGTACTTC. Its protein is CAWSRTSGKQRQYF.

This clonotype showed up many times. This chain joins TRBV7-8 and TRBJ2-3; D gene uncertain. This CDR3 comprises 16 residues. The germline CDR1 and CDR2 sequences are SGHVS and FQNEAQ. V lost 4 bases, J lost 4 bases, and 18 bases lay in between. The CDR3 DNA reads as TGTGCCAGCAGCTCAGGACCTCACCCCCAGCCAGATACGCAGTATTTT. Protein sequence: CASSSGPHPQPDTQYF.

This clonotype has ten or more counts. The V and J genes are TRBV27 and TRBJ1-1; TRBD1 is a possible D gene (6 bases). Germline V CDR1 and CDR2: MNHEY, SMNVEV (reference sequence). CDR3 size: 11 residues. V lost 6 bases and J 10 bases, leaving 12 bases between the germline ends. The CDR3 nucleotides are TGTGCCAGCAGCCAACAGGGTTCAGCTTTCTTT. It translates to CASSQQGSAFF.

This clonotype has a count of ten or more. V and J are TRBV5-1 and TRBJ2-3; the match to TRBD1 covers 8 bases. This CDR3 has 17 residues. The V gene's germline CDR1 is SGHRS and CDR2 YFSETQ. V lost 4 bases, J lost 1 base, and 11 bases stayed unmatched. This chain's CDR3 is CASSEPYRGKGTDTQYF. The CDR3 DNA is TGCGCCAGCAGCGAACCGTACAGGGGGAAGGGCACAGATACGCAGTATTTT.

In this sample, this clonotype turned up many times. This rearrangement joins TRBV7-2 to TRBJ2-4; weak D call: TRBD2 (6 bases). The CDR3 is 14 amino acids. With 1 base removed from V and 9 bases from J, the gap between germline ends came to 13 bases. Germline values: CDR1 SGHTA, CDR2 FQGNSA. The CDR3 DNA reads TGTGCCAGCAGCTTAGGTTCTGGGGGGAGCATTCAGTACTTC. It specifies CASSLGSGGSIQYF.

This clonotype was found a few times. This sequence joins TRBV6-2 or TRBV6-3 and TRBJ1-1; the match to TRBD1 covers 7 bases. The CDR3 spans 15 residues. In germline, CDR1 is MNHEY, CDR2 SVGEGT. After removal of 2 bases from V and 4 bases from J, the junction contained 7 bases not matched to a gene. The CDR3 here is CASSYQTGLGTEAFF. CDR3 in DNA: TGTGCCAGCAGTTACCAGACAGGGTTGGGCACTGAAGCTTTCTTT.

This clonotype was counted at least ten times. The chain carries TRBV5-1 and TRBJ2-1, with D perhaps TRBD1 (5 bases). Germline CDR1 is SGHRS and CDR2 is YFSETQ. V lost 4 bases, J lost 7 bases, and 15 bases lay in between. The CDR3 runs to 14 residues. The CDR3: CASSRMGLGNEQFF. In DNA, the CDR3 is TGCGCCAGCAGCCGTATGGGGCTGGGAAATGAGCAGTTCTTC.

This clonotype was recorded many times. The V gene is TRBV20-1, the J gene TRBJ2-3; no definite D call. CDR3 length: 14 amino acids. Per germline, CDR1 DFQATT and CDR2 SNEGSKA (reference sequence). V lost 1 base, J lost 1 base, and 9 bases lay in between. CDR3 amino acids: CSARGIGGTDTQYF. In DNA, the CDR3 is TGCAGTGCTAGAGGTATCGGTGGCACAGATACGCAGTATTTT.

At least ten counts were recorded for this clonotype. The V call is TRBV7-9, the J call TRBJ2-5; TRBD1 agrees at 7 bases. The germline V gene encodes CDR1 SEHNR and CDR2 FQNEAQ (reference sequence). The CDR3 extends over 16 amino acids. V lost 5 bases to trimming and J lost 1 base; unmatched junction nucleotides: 10. The CDR3 loop is CASSLRDRGTQETQYF. CDR3 sequence (DNA): TGTGCCAGCAGCCTACGGGACAGAGGAACCCAAGAGACCCAGTACTTC.

This clonotype has ten or more counts. The chain couples TRBV15 to TRBJ2-2; D is possibly TRBD1 or TRBD2 (5 bases each). The CDR3 contains 17 residues. The V gene's germline CDR1 is LNHNV and CDR2 YYDKDF (reference sequence). Trimming removed 3 bases at V and 5 bases at J, with 19 bases between. The CDR3, as DNA: TGTGCCACCAGCAGTACCGGGACCGCCGTCGGAACCGGGGAGCTGTTTTTT. This sequence encodes CATSSTGTAVGTGELFF.